This TCR beta chain was sequenced for a study of cytomegalovirus exposure and HLA in healthy donors. Primers for the PCR totalled 60 Vbeta and 13 Jbeta. Profiled with immunoSEQ multiplex PCR; TCRdb holds only in-frame clones, not every one. The table shows around 110,000 clones, with around 73% occurring only once. V lost 6 bases to trimming and J lost 3 bases, with 11 bases between them. Germline lookup yields CDR1 MNHNS and CDR2 SASEGT. The CDR3 consists of 13 residues. In regard to this clone: Antigen: not known.

Findings and caveats of the study: Three CMV-associated chains proved CMV antigen-specific in vitro. Analyzed later, most CMV-associated TCR beta chains appeared HLA-restricted. Per published reports, the classifier diagnosed cytomegalovirus status with high specificity and sensitivity.

The source material was PBMCs. This chain connects TRBV6-1 to TRBJ1-1, with a weak D call TRBD1 (6 bases). The receptor was isolated from a man aged 25-40 years in good health and CMV-seronegative. The CDR3 nucleotides are TGTGCCAGCAGACGACAGGCGGACACTGAAGCTTTCTTT. Translated: CASRRQADTEAFF.